The T cell receptor (beta chain) described here comes from a study of T cells expressing NK-cell markers. TCRdb reanalyzed the 5' RACE reads, giving one entry per CDR3 protein sequence and no DNA. The sample is made up of hundreds of thousands of distinct CDR3 sequences, and the top ten hold approximately 3.6% of it. The CDR3 is made up of 14 amino acids. Germline V gene lookup returns CDR1 SGHRS and CDR2 YFSETQ. The sequencing input was blood T cells: a sorted CD56 or NKG2C T cell subset, CD4+ or CD8+ T cells, or bulk PBMC T cells (not recorded which). The chain joins TRBV5-1 to TRBJ2-5; TCRdb's D call, TRBD1, is unchecked because there is no DNA. The TCR originated in a man aged 18 to 29 in good health. The CDR3 protein is CASSLGQGKETQYF.